The rows below give T cell receptor beta chains drawn from one sample of a study of radiation and T cells in renal cell carcinoma. TCRdb's table, derived via immunoSEQ multiplex PCR, lists solely in-frame clones and lacks some. The data show some 150,000 clones, around 78% seen once. Here the sequenced sample was blood, taken from a patient whose treatment included radiotherapy and nephrectomy. These receptors were collected from a woman in her forties or fifties with renal cell carcinoma. The conserved cysteine and the conserved F or W are not part of the CDR3 here. Size tells how often a clone was seen (once, few, many) or the class of an expanded clone, and some rows leave it out.

abundance	v_gene	j_gene	CDR3aa
NA	TRBV13	TRBJ2-3	ASSRGAGSTDTQY
NA	TRBV25-1	TRBJ2-7	ASSDAGRAFSYEQY
large	TRBV4-3	TRBJ1-6	ASSQSTGTGDSPLH
NA	TRBV27	TRBJ2-1	ASSWVLTSGGTSGEQF
NA	TRBV7-2	TRBJ1-1	ASSPWQGMNTEAF
NA	TRBV10-3	TRBJ1-3	AIRKGMDRGSVGNTIY
NA	TRBV19	TRBJ1-2	ASSTDRGLGYT
NA	TRBV7-6	TRBJ2-5	ASSPSSAGAPGVGTQY
NA	TRBV30	TRBJ2-3	AWGQRTDTQY
NA	TRBV9	TRBJ2-3	ASSVSTSGEYTDTQY
NA	TRBV5-1	TRBJ2-7	ASSRSGRANYEQY
NA	TRBV5-5	TRBJ2-1	ASSPGTGNEQF
NA	TRBV19	TRBJ2-7	ASSTRDRGQEEQY
once	TRBV19	TRBJ1-2	ASSRTPTNYGYT
few	TRBV9	TRBJ2-3	ASTPGGGSTDTQY
NA	TRBV10-3	TRBJ1-5	AISEDRNSNQPQH
NA	TRBV6-1	TRBJ1-6	ASSEAGQGNSPLH
NA	TRBV2	TRBJ1-5	ASSLGIQGAGQPQH
NA	TRBV11-2	TRBJ1-1	ASSSNGRILNTEAF
NA	TRBV28	TRBJ1-5	ASSLWTDSNQPQH
NA	TRBV28	TRBJ1-1	ASSSSGGSTEAF
NA	TRBV19	TRBJ2-6	ASSIRASGANVLT
NA	TRBV28	TRBJ2-7	ASSHIYQGDYEQY